These 31 T cell receptor beta chains originate from one sample sequenced in a study of PD-1 blockade in classical Hodgkin lymphoma (TCRdb year 2020). Libraries were constructed by the immunoSEQ multiplex PCR assay. In its TCRdb copy, this immuneACCESS table keeps in-frame sequences only and misses some clones. Where compared with another copy, unresolved V genes explain less than half of these, and the others have no known cause. In all, the sample holds tens of thousands of clones, and 93% of those were seen once. The top ten constitute roughly 2.6% of the sample. Read against the paper, the sample's time point label means: newly diagnosed, previously untreated cHL patient sample. The sample was peripheral blood mononuclear cells (PBMCs). The receptors stem from a human donor with classical Hodgkin lymphoma.

This chain links TRBV7-9 with TRBJ1-4, with 8 bases identical to TRBD1. Germline V gene lookup returns CDR1 SEHNR and CDR2 FQNEAQ (reference sequence). V lost 3 bases to trimming and J lost 5 bases; unmatched junction nucleotides: 2. The CDR3 totals 14 residues. CDR3 residues: CASSFGTGNEKLFF. Here the CDR3 DNA reads TGTGCCAGCAGCTTTGGGACAGGAAATGAAAAACTGTTTTTT.

The CDR3 region has the DNA TGTGCCAGCAGCGCGCGTTCTGGTGGGGGCACCGGGGAGCTGTTTTTT. Its translation: CASSARSGGGTGELFF. The V gene is TRBV4-2, the J gene TRBJ2-2; D tentatively reads TRBD1 or TRBD2 (5 bases each). The CDR3 spans 16 residues. Per the germline V gene, CDR1 is LGHNA and CDR2 is YNFKEQ. V was shortened by 5 bases and J by 4 bases, with 17 bases between the two germline ends.

This clone appeared a few times. CDR3 sequence: CASSLAGQGYGQPQHF. The CDR3 nucleotides read TGTGCCAGCAGCTTGGCCGGACAGGGTTACGGTCAGCCCCAGCATTTT. The J gene is TRBJ1-5, the V gene TRBV5-8; 8 nucleotides agree with TRBD1. Germline V gene lookup returns CDR1 SGHTS and CDR2 YDEGEE. CDR3 length equals 16 residues. J lost 6 bases, V lost 0 bases, and 8 bases had no gene match.

The chain uses TRBV28 and TRBJ1-3; no clear D. CDR3 length equals 15 residues. Germline-derived CDR1 and CDR2 are MDHEN and SYDVKM. Trimming left V 5 bases short and J 0 bases short, with 11 bases between. The DNA of the CDR3 is TGTGCCAGCAGTCCACCCGCCAGCTCTGGAAACACCATATATTTT. As protein: CASSPPASSGNTIYF.

This chain joins TRBV7-9 and TRBJ1-2; D unclear. Between the trimmed V and J ends, which lost 4 bases and 3 bases, there was a span of 9 bases. This CDR3 has 13 residues. Germline lookup yields CDR1 SEHNR and CDR2 FQNEAQ (reference sequence). CDR3 protein: CASSSSPDYGYTF. DNA of the CDR3: TGTGCCAGCAGCTCCTCTCCGGACTATGGCTACACCTTC.

The rearrangement joins TRBV5-8 to TRBJ1-5; D ambiguous. Germline loops: CDR1 SGHTS, CDR2 YDEGEE. The CDR3 is 16 amino acids. Trimming left V 4 bases short and J 0 bases short, with 14 bases between. DNA of the CDR3: TGTGCCAGCAGCCCCCGAGGCGGGTATAGCAATCAGCCCCAGCATTTT. It encodes CASSPRGGYSNQPQHF.

The sample holds one count of this clone. The chain carries TRBV4-1 and TRBJ1-1; D uncertain. The CDR3 extends over 12 amino acids. The V gene's germline CDR1 is MGHRA and CDR2 YSYEKL. The V end was cut by 0 bases, the J end by 8 bases, with 7 bases between. CDR3 sequence: CASSQDSGEAFF. The CDR3 DNA sequence: TGCGCCAGCAGCCAAGATTCGGGAGAAGCTTTCTTT.

The CDR3 is CASSVDRGRGNTIYF. The CDR3 coding sequence is TGCGCCAGCAGCGTCGACAGGGGGCGCGGAAACACCATATATTTT. The J gene is TRBJ1-3, the V gene TRBV5-1; 10 nucleotides line up with TRBD1. Trimming cost V 4 bases and J 4 bases; bases outside gene matches: 5. CDR1 is SGHRS, CDR2 YFSETQ, per germline. The CDR3 extends over 15 amino acids.

V is TRBV25-1 and J is TRBJ1-5, with D possibly TRBD1 on 5 matching bases. CDR1 is MGHDK, CDR2 SYGVNS, per germline. V was trimmed by 6 bases and J by 6 bases, leaving 12 bases between them. The CDR3 sequence is 13 residues long. The CDR3 nucleotides are TGTGCCAGCAGACGGGACCTAACTCAGCCCCAGCATTTT. Protein: CASRRDLTQPQHF.

The chain employs TRBV9 and TRBJ2-7; 14 bases fit TRBD2. Looked up from germline, CDR1 is SGDLS and CDR2 is YYNGEE. The ends lost 0 bases at V and 7 bases at J; junction bases unmatched: 3. The CDR3 loop spans 15 amino acids. Here the CDR3 reads CASSVEGLAGVEQYF. CDR3 in DNA: TGTGCCAGCAGCGTAGAGGGACTAGCGGGAGTTGAGCAGTACTTC.

The chain has TRBV5-6 and TRBJ2-3; possibly TRBD1 or TRBD2 for D (5 bases each). The CDR3 runs to 15 residues. The germline V gene encodes CDR1 SGHDT and CDR2 YYEEEE. V lost 6 bases to trimming and J lost 2 bases, with 16 bases between them. CDR3 in amino acids: CASTPRPGPTDTQYF. The DNA for the CDR3 is TGTGCCAGCACTCCGCGGCCGGGACCCACAGATACGCAGTATTTT.

The chain links TRBV9 to TRBJ1-6; D uncertain. V gave up 0 bases and J gave up 0 bases, with 4 bases separating them. Germline V CDR1 and CDR2: SGDLS, YYNGEE. The CDR3 has 15 residues. The CDR3 sequence: CASSVGSSYNSPLHF. In DNA, the CDR3 is TGTGCCAGCAGCGTAGGGAGCTCCTATAATTCACCCCTCCACTTT.

V is TRBV18 and J is TRBJ1-2, with 9 bases aligning to TRBD1. The CDR3 spans 15 residues. Unmatched junction bases numbered 9, after V lost 3 bases and J lost 7 bases. CDR1 and CDR2 (germline): KGHSH, LQKENI. This chain's CDR3 is CASSPAQGALGGYTF. CDR3 in DNA: TGTGCCAGCTCACCCGCACAGGGGGCCCTAGGTGGCTACACCTTC.

The rearrangement uses TRBV7-3 and TRBJ1-1; 7 nucleotides agree with TRBD1. The V gene end was trimmed by 10 bases and the J gene end by 1 base; junction bases not matched to a gene: 6. Germline-derived CDR1 and CDR2 are SGHTA and FQGTGA. The CDR3 sequence is 13 residues long. The CDR3 bases are TGTGCCACCCGACAGGGCCCGAACACTGAAGCTTTCTTT. Translated: CATRQGPNTEAFF.

This clone has just a few counts. The rearrangement uses TRBV2 and TRBJ1-6, with TRBD1 matching over 8 bases. The ends lost 7 bases at V and 2 bases at J; junction bases unmatched: 7. This CDR3 region has 16 residues. Germline loops: CDR1 SNHLY, CDR2 FYNNEI. The CDR3 DNA sequence: TGTGCCAGCACTCTCCGGACAGGGACCTATAATTCACCCCTCCACTTT. Translating it yields CASTLRTGTYNSPLHF.

With respect to this clone: This specimen includes other DNA sequences encoding the same CDR3. V is TRBV10-3 and J is TRBJ1-5; D perhaps matches TRBD1 (6 bases). CDR1 ENHRY and CDR2 SYGVKD come from the germline V gene. The CDR3 runs to 14 residues. V lost 8 bases and J 7 bases, leaving 18 bases between the germline ends. DNA for the CDR3: TGTGCCATCTCTAGGGAGGCAGGGGAGCAGCCCCAGCATTTT. Its protein is CAISREAGEQPQHF.

The rearrangement joins TRBV4-3 to TRBJ1-2, with 7 positions matching TRBD1. Trimming removed 3 bases from V and 0 bases from J; junction bases left unmatched: 4. Per germline, CDR1 LGHNA and CDR2 YSLEER. This CDR3 region has 15 residues. CDR3 loop: CASSHGTETNYGYTF. As DNA, the CDR3 is TGCGCCAGCAGCCATGGGACAGAAACTAACTATGGCTACACCTTC.

Here the CDR3 reads CSVDPGTDTQYF. The CDR3 nucleotides read TGCAGCGTTGATCCCGGCACAGATACGCAGTATTTT. The V call is TRBV29-1, the J call TRBJ2-3; unclear D gene. This CDR3 spans 12 amino acids. Germline V gene sequence: CDR1 SQVTM, CDR2 ANQGSEA. Trimming removed 3 bases from V and 1 base from J, with 5 bases in between.

The chain has TRBV6-5 and TRBJ2-4; D possibly corresponds to TRBD1 (6 bases). With 6 bases removed from V and 6 bases from J, the gap between germline ends came to 15 bases. CDR3 size: 14 residues. Looked up from germline, CDR1 is MNHEY and CDR2 is SVGAGI. The CDR3 nucleotides read TGTGCCAGCAGCCCCGAGGGGACACCAAACATTCAGTACTTC. Residues: CASSPEGTPNIQYF.

The gene calls are TRBV7-8 and TRBJ2-5; D is unclear. V was trimmed by 7 bases and J by 5 bases, leaving 14 bases between them. Germline V CDR1 and CDR2: SGHVS, FQNEAQ. The CDR3 runs 13 residues. Here the CDR3 reads CASTPWSEETQYF. In DNA, the CDR3 is TGTGCCAGCACCCCATGGTCGGAGGAGACCCAGTACTTC.

As DNA, the CDR3 is TGTGCCAGCTCATCGGCAAACACTGAAGCTTTCTTT. It is translated as CASSSANTEAFF. The genes are TRBV18 and TRBJ1-1; unclear D gene. The CDR3 has 12 amino acids. Germline lookup yields CDR1 KGHSH and CDR2 LQKENI. Trimming removed 5 bases from V and 2 bases from J, with 6 bases in between.

This sequence joins TRBV9 and TRBJ1-1; no firm D call. CDR1 is SGDLS, CDR2 YYNGEE, per germline. CDR3 length: 14 residues. Trimming removed 0 bases from V and 1 base from J, with 7 bases in between. The CDR3 here is CASSVVFGNTEAFF. CDR3 DNA sequence: TGTGCCAGCAGCGTAGTATTCGGGAACACTGAAGCTTTCTTT.

The CDR3 reads CASSEQVGGSYEQYF. DNA for the CDR3: TGTGCCAGCAGTGAACAGGTGGGCGGGAGTTACGAGCAGTACTTC. The rearrangement links TRBV2 to TRBJ2-7, with TRBD2 matching 7 bases. J lost 4 bases, V lost 2 bases, and 8 bases had no gene match. Germline V CDR1 and CDR2: SNHLY, FYNNEI. The CDR3 spans 15 residues.

The V and J genes are TRBV14 and TRBJ1-6; D unclear. The CDR3 spans 12 residues. Trimming shortened V by 4 bases and J by 9 bases, and 7 bases separated the two germline ends. Germline values: CDR1 SGHDN, CDR2 FVKESK. CDR3 DNA: TGTGCCAGCAGCCGAGGCTTTTCACCCCTCCACTTT. The encoded protein is CASSRGFSPLHF.

This chain connects TRBV2 to TRBJ1-2, with D perhaps matching TRBD1 (6 bases). Trimming cost V 1 base and J 2 bases, with 11 bases left between them. The CDR3 is made up of 15 amino acids. The germline CDR1 and CDR2 sequences are SNHLY and FYNNEI. DNA for the CDR3: TGTGCCAGCAGTGAAGGTTGGCAGGGGAACTATGGCTACACCTTC. It yields the protein CASSEGWQGNYGYTF.

The V call is TRBV27, the J call TRBJ1-2; TRBD1 is a possible D gene (5 bases). Germline V gene data show CDR1 as MNHEY and CDR2 as SMNVEV (reference sequence). CDR3 length equals 13 residues. Trimming left V 5 bases short and J 7 bases short, with 14 bases between. CDR3 sequence: CASSTRGRIGYTF. The CDR3 DNA is TGTGCCAGCAGTACCCGGGGACGAATTGGCTACACCTTC.

V gene TRBV4-2 combines with J gene TRBJ2-7; 8 positions agree with TRBD2. Germline CDR1 reads LGHNA; CDR2 reads YNFKEQ. Trimming at V came to 1 base and at J to 0 bases, leaving 5 bases not matched to a gene. The CDR3 covers 16 residues. CDR3 in DNA: TGTGCCAGCAGCCAAGTAGCGGGGTTCCGCTCCTACGAGCAGTACTTC. Encoded protein: CASSQVAGFRSYEQYF.

The chain is built from TRBV6-5 and TRBJ2-3; 7 bases are shared with TRBD2. The CDR3 sequence is 15 residues long. The J segment lost 5 bases and the V segment lost 2 bases, leaving 7 bases of the junction unmatched. CDR1 is MNHEY and CDR2 is SVGAGI in the germline V gene. CDR3 coding DNA: TGTGCCAGCAGTTACGGGATAGCGGGCGTAGATACGCAGTATTTT. Translating it yields CASSYGIAGVDTQYF.

V gene TRBV7-9 combines with J gene TRBJ2-5, with 8 bases matching TRBD2. Germline loops: CDR1 SEHNR, CDR2 FQNEAQ (reference sequence). The CDR3 covers 17 residues. V gave up 3 bases and J gave up 5 bases; unmatched junction bases: 14. Here the CDR3 reads CASSFPTGRAYSETQYF. In nucleotides, the CDR3 is TGTGCCAGCAGCTTTCCGACCGGGAGGGCCTATTCGGAGACCCAGTACTTC.

The CDR3 reads CASSSDPNQPQHF. CDR3 bases: TGTGCCAGCTCATCCGACCCTAATCAGCCCCAGCATTTT. V usage is TRBV18 and J usage is TRBJ1-5; D not certain. Germline lookup yields CDR1 KGHSH and CDR2 LQKENI. Trimming removed 5 bases at V and 4 bases at J, with 9 bases between. The CDR3 spans 13 residues.

The chain couples TRBV4-3 to TRBJ2-3; D remains unclear. Germline values: CDR1 LGHNA, CDR2 YSLEER. CDR3 size: 16 residues. Trimming took 0 bases from V and 3 from J, leaving 13 bases between them. CDR3 protein: CASSQDSSSGTDTQYF. CDR3 bases: TGCGCCAGCAGCCAAGATTCGTCTAGTGGGACAGATACGCAGTATTTT.